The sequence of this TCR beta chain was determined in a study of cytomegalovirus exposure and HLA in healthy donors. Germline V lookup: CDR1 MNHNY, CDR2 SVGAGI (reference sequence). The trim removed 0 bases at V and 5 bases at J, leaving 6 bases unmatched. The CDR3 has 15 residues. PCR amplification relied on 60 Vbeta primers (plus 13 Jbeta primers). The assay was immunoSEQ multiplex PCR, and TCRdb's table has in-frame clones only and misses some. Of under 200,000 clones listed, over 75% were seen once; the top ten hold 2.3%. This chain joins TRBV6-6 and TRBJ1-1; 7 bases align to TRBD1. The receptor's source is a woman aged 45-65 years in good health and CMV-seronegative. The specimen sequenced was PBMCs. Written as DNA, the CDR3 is TGTGCCAGCAGTTACTCGGAGACAGGGAGAACTGAAGCTTTCTTT. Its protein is CASSYSETGRTEAFF.